These 5 T cell receptor beta chains came from one sample sequenced in a study of blood T cell repertoires in COVID-19. Profiled with immunoSEQ multiplex PCR; TCRdb holds only in-frame clones, not every one. The data show 80,000 to 100,000 clones, approximately 90% seen once. The sequencing input was peripheral blood. These TCRs come from a human donor with COVID-19, enrolled during active disease. The donor label of this sample is uncertain.

This rearrangement joins TRBV7-6 to TRBJ2-5; 10 bases fit TRBD1. The junction had 14 bases not matched to a gene; V was cut back by 5 bases and J by 5 bases. Germline V gives CDR1 SGHVS, CDR2 FNYEAQ. This CDR3 is 17 amino acids long. CDR3 residues: CASSPVPPGQGTETQYF. CDR3 DNA sequence: TGTGCCAGCAGCCCAGTACCCCCGGGACAGGGGACGGAGACCCAGTACTTC. The whole variable domain, remainder taken from reference TRBV7-6 and TRBJ2-5, is GAGVSQSPRYKVTKRGQDVALRCDPISGHVSLYWYRQALGQGPEFLTYFNYEAQQDKSGLPNDRFSAERPEGSISTLTIQRTEQRDSAMYRCASSPVPPGQGTETQYFGPGTRLLVL.

V gene TRBV19 combines with J gene TRBJ1-5; 7 bases are a match to TRBD1. The V gene's germline CDR1 is LNHDA and CDR2 SQIVND (reference sequence). J lost 5 bases, V lost 8 bases, and 9 bases had no gene match. The CDR3 covers 14 residues. The DNA of the CDR3 is TGTGCCAGTCGGGGATGGGACAGCGATCAGCCCCAGCATTTT. Its translation is CASRGWDSDQPQHF. Looking up the rest from reference TRBV19 and TRBJ1-5 gives the full variable domain: DGGITQSPKYLFRKEGQNVTLSCEQNLNHDAMYWYRQDPGQGLRLIYYSQIVNDFQKGDIAEGYSVSREKKESFPLTVTSAQKNPTAFYLCASRGWDSDQPQHFGDGTRLSIL.

The chain joins TRBV3-1 (or the pseudogene TRBV3-2) to TRBJ2-7; a weak D match, TRBD2 (6 bases). V lost 5 bases, J lost 4 bases, and 9 bases lay in between. Germline CDR1 and CDR2: LGHDT and YNNKEL (reference sequence). CDR3 length: 12 amino acids. The CDR3 DNA reads as TGTGCCAGCAGCGAGCGGGTGTACGAGCAGTACTTC. Its protein product is CASSERVYEQYF.

The rearrangement joins TRBV3-1 (or the pseudogene TRBV3-2) to TRBJ2-1; D unresolved. There are 15 residues in the CDR3. The V gene lost 0 bases and the J gene lost 3 bases, with 9 bases spanning the gap. Germline V gives CDR1 LGHDT, CDR2 YNNKEL (reference sequence). The DNA for the CDR3 is TGTGCCAGCAGCCAAGATCTTTCGGGCTACAATGAGCAGTTCTTC. The encoded protein is CASSQDLSGYNEQFF.

This chain's CDR3 is CASRPPDRASLYGYTF. In DNA, the CDR3 is TGCGCCAGCAGACCCCCCGACAGGGCATCCCTCTATGGCTACACCTTC. The gene calls are TRBV5-1 and TRBJ1-2, with 7 positions matching TRBD1. CDR3 length: 16 amino acids. V lost 5 bases and J lost 4; bases outside the gene matches: 14. CDR1 SGHRS and CDR2 YFSETQ come from the germline V gene.